Shown below are 14 T cell receptor beta chains from a single sample sequenced in a study of T-cell reconstitution after alpha-beta-depleted transplantation in children. The authors prepared the TCRbeta library with unique molecular identifiers. TCRdb reprocessed the PCR reads via MiXCR and lists one record per CDR3 protein. This table has approximately 97,000 distinct CDR3 sequences, around 7.8% appearing once. The material sequenced was PBMCs, taken before TCRalphabeta/CD19-depleted stem cell transplant. The receptors shown here come from a boy aged 2-15 years with acute lymphoblastic leukemia, due to receive a stem cell transplant.

In this sample, this clonotype turned up many times. This chain joins TRBV5-1 and TRBJ2-2; D ambiguous. Germline assignment: CDR1 SGHRS and CDR2 YFSETQ. CDR3 length: 15 amino acids. Trimming took 0 bases from V and 2 from J, leaving 8 bases between them. CDR3 amino acids: CASSLEQINTGELFF. CDR3 in DNA: TGCGCCAGCAGCTTGGAACAGATTAACACCGGGGAGCTGTTTTTT.

This clonotype has just a few counts. The gene calls are TRBV27 and TRBJ2-3; 7 positions match TRBD2. This CDR3 region has 20 residues. Per the germline V gene, CDR1 is MNHEY and CDR2 is SMNVEV (reference sequence). V was pared by 8 bases and J by 4 bases, with 27 bases of the junction left unmatched. CDR3 loop: CASALGVKRGSRTRADTQYF. The DNA for the CDR3 is TGTGCCAGCGCATTGGGGGTCAAGCGGGGTTCTCGCACCCGCGCAGATACGCAGTATTTT.

Regarding this clonotype: A read error may explain this, as a much larger clone is one base away. This rearrangement joins TRBV29-1 to TRBJ2-5; 10 bases agree with TRBD2. V was clipped by 7 bases and J by 3 bases; unmatched bases: 5. The CDR3 spans 13 residues. In germline, CDR1 is SQVTM, CDR2 ANQGSEA. CDR3 amino acids: CSGTTSGKETQYF. Written as DNA, the CDR3 is TGCAGCGGGACCACTAGCGGGAAAGAGACCCAGTACTTC.

This clonotype was detected many times. This chain uses TRBV6-1 with TRBJ1-2; tentatively, D is TRBD1 (6 bases). The germline V gene encodes CDR1 MNHNS and CDR2 SASEGT. CDR3 length: 14 amino acids. Between the trimmed V and J ends, which lost 6 bases and 7 bases, there was a span of 18 bases. The chain's CDR3 is CASSRPGQRAGYTF. DNA for the CDR3: TGTGCCAGCAGCCGTCCGGGACAACGCGCTGGCTACACCTTC.

V usage is TRBV7-2 and J usage is TRBJ1-1; TRBD1 matches at 7 bases. The CDR3 totals 14 residues. CDR1 and CDR2 (germline): SGHTA, FQGNSA. The V segment lost 4 bases and the J segment 4 bases; nucleotides outside the gene matches: 6. The CDR3 region is CASSSTAGGTEAFF. DNA of the CDR3: TGTGCCAGCAGCTCGACGGCAGGGGGCACTGAAGCTTTCTTT.

The V call is TRBV7-9, the J call TRBJ1-2; TRBD1 matches 9 bases. The V gene end was trimmed by 5 bases and the J gene end by 3 bases; junction bases not matched to a gene: 13. There are 17 residues in the CDR3. Germline V lookup: CDR1 SEHNR, CDR2 FQNEAQ (reference sequence). The chain's CDR3 is CASSPRPGTGFDYGYTF. The CDR3 region has the DNA TGTGCCAGCAGCCCACGTCCCGGGACAGGGTTTGACTATGGCTACACCTTC.

V and J are TRBV3-1 and TRBJ1-2; 8 bases match TRBD1. Germline CDR1 LGHDT, CDR2 YNNKEL (reference sequence). The ends lost 4 bases at V and 2 bases at J; junction bases unmatched: 6. The CDR3 spans 15 residues. CDR3 in DNA: TGTGCCAGCAGCCTCGACAGGGGCGGAAACTATGGCTACACCTTC. Encoded protein: CASSLDRGGNYGYTF.

This clonotype was found many times. The CDR3 bases are TGCAGCGCCCGGACAGTCCCCCGCTACGAGCAGTACTTC. It encodes CSARTVPRYEQYF. The chain links TRBV29-1 to TRBJ2-7, with a weak D call TRBD1 (6 bases). From germline, CDR1 is SQVTM and CDR2 ANQGSEA. The V end was cut by 7 bases, the J end by 3 bases, with 16 bases between. This CDR3 contains 13 residues.

This clonotype was seen at least ten times. This chain uses TRBV6-4 with TRBJ1-1; unclear D gene. The CDR3 contains 13 residues. The germline gives CDR1 MRHNA, CDR2 SNTAGT. V was shortened by 6 bases and J by 2 bases, with 10 bases between the two germline ends. The CDR3 DNA follows: TGTGCCAGCAGCCCAACCGACAACACTGAAGCTTTCTTT. Encoded protein: CASSPTDNTEAFF.

This clonotype appeared many times. The chain couples TRBV12-3 or TRBV12-4 to TRBJ1-5; D call uncertain. This CDR3 region has 15 residues. V lost 2 bases and J lost 4, with 12 bases in between. In DNA, the CDR3 is TGTGCCAGCAGTTTACTCTCCGACGGAAATCAGCCCCAGCATTTT. Translating gives CASSLLSDGNQPQHF.

This chain uses TRBV29-1 with TRBJ2-3, with 8 bases matching TRBD1. CDR1 is SQVTM and CDR2 is ANQGSEA in the germline V gene. The CDR3 spans 14 residues. V shed 4 bases, J shed 3 bases, and the junction held 6 bases outside the gene matches. The CDR3 spells CSVVRTGTTDTQYF. CDR3 bases: TGCAGCGTTGTGCGGACAGGGACTACAGATACGCAGTATTTT.

This clonotype has a handful of counts. The chain carries TRBV12-3 or TRBV12-4 and TRBJ1-6, with 8 bases that match TRBD1. The CDR3 contains 13 residues. V gave up 6 bases and J gave up 7 bases; unmatched junction bases: 2. CDR3 region: CASRGQGNSPLHF. The CDR3 DNA follows: TGTGCCAGCAGAGGACAGGGAAATTCACCCCTCCACTTT.

This clonotype was picked up a small number of times. The chain couples TRBV7-9 to TRBJ2-7, with a weak D call TRBD2 (6 bases). Per the germline V gene, CDR1 is SEHNR and CDR2 is FQNEAQ (reference sequence). The CDR3 loop spans 14 amino acids. V gave up 7 bases and J gave up 4 bases, with 17 bases separating them. CDR3 sequence reads: CASTQAGREYEQYF. CDR3 DNA sequence: TGTGCCAGCACCCAAGCGGGCAGGGAATACGAGCAGTACTTC.

The chain employs TRBV5-1 and TRBJ2-1; maybe TRBD2 (6 bases). This CDR3 has 13 residues. Trimming stripped 3 bases from V and 8 bases from J, with 12 bases between. Looked up from germline, CDR1 is SGHRS and CDR2 is YFSETQ. The CDR3 DNA reads TGCGCCAGCAGCTCGGGGGAAAGGCATGAGCAGTTCTTC. Amino acids: CASSSGERHEQFF.